The 13 T cell receptor beta chains below were found in one sample sequenced in a study of technical replicates of blood from a handful of donors (dated by TCRdb to 2016 to 2017). Library creation used the immunoSEQ multiplex PCR assay. The immuneACCESS repertoire file appears here via TCRdb, limited to in-frame rearrangements. These files lack a portion of the clones; in checked studies, under half of the deficit traces to unresolved V genes, and the cause of the others is not known. The sample has about 56,000 clones on record, 90% to 95% of them singletons. The top ten hold about 3.2% of the sample. Sequencing input: PBMCs. Receptor source: a human donor in good health. Some clones in this sample may be carry-over from other donors' samples.

The rearrangement links TRBV4-2 to TRBJ1-3; TRBD1 is a possible D gene (6 bases). CDR3 length: 17 residues. Germline V gives CDR1 LGHNA, CDR2 YNFKEQ. V was clipped by 4 bases and J by 4 bases, with 20 bases between them. The CDR3 region is CASSLDLIQGDGNTIYF. Here the CDR3 DNA reads TGTGCCAGCAGCCTCGACCTGATACAGGGAGACGGAAACACCATATATTTT.

In its sample, this clone ranks as medium-sized (0.01 to 0.1%). The rearrangement links TRBV5-5 to TRBJ1-4; 7 bases line up with TRBD1. V lost 4 bases and J lost 4; bases outside the gene matches: 10. The CDR3 spans 16 residues. Germline V gene lookup returns CDR1 SGHKS and CDR2 YYEKEE (reference sequence). The CDR3 spells CASSKTIRDSNEKLFF. For the CDR3, the DNA is TGTGCCAGCAGCAAAACTATCCGGGACAGTAATGAAAAACTGTTTTTT.

The rearrangement joins TRBV5-1 to TRBJ2-3; D unclear. In germline, CDR1 is SGHRS, CDR2 YFSETQ. The CDR3 runs 15 residues. V gave up 3 bases and J gave up 0 bases, with 11 bases separating them. The CDR3 sequence is CASSSRGASTDTQYF. In DNA, the CDR3 is TGCGCCAGCAGCTCCCGAGGAGCTAGCACAGATACGCAGTATTTT.

The sample holds one count of this clone. The CDR3 DNA reads as TGTGCCAGCAGCTTGACCCGGGGGGCTAGCGGGAGACAGACCCAGTACTTC. Protein: CASSLTRGASGRQTQYF. The genes are TRBV5-6 and TRBJ2-5; 10 nucleotides align to TRBD2. The CDR3 is 17 amino acids. The V and J ends lost 1 base and 6 bases, in that order; junction bases with no gene match: 12. CDR1 and CDR2 from the germline V gene are SGHDT and YYEEEE.

This rearrangement joins TRBV21-1 to TRBJ2-1; no DNA check was done on the table's D call, TRBD1. TRBV21-1 is deemed a pseudogene. CDR3 length: 16 residues. The CDR3 sequence is CASSPAGDRAYNEQFF. In DNA form, the CDR3 reads TGTGCCAGCAGCCCGGCGGGGGACAGGGCCTACAATGAGCAGTTCTTC.

The chain combines TRBV29-1 with TRBJ2-7, with 12 bases fitting TRBD2. The CDR3 sequence is 15 residues long. V trimming: 0 bases; J trimming: 6 bases; junction bases outside the gene matches: 6. Germline V gene data show CDR1 as SQVTM and CDR2 as ANQGSEA. Written as DNA, the CDR3 is TGCAGCGTTGAAGATTTTTCGGGACTAGCGGGCGAGCAGTACTTC. As protein: CSVEDFSGLAGEQYF.

The chain combines TRBV30 with TRBJ1-1; D may be TRBD1 (6 bases). The CDR3 loop spans 12 amino acids. Trimming left V 4 bases short and J 7 bases short, with 13 bases between. Germline values: CDR1 GTSNPN, CDR2 SVGIG (reference sequence). CDR3 nucleotide sequence: TGTGCCTGGACCGGACAGAAGAATGAAGCTTTCTTT. As protein: CAWTGQKNEAFF.

V is TRBV9 and J is TRBJ1-6; 8 bases match TRBD1. V dropped 3 bases and J dropped 9; count of bases not matched to a gene: 8. CDR3 length equals 15 residues. Looked up from germline, CDR1 is SGDLS and CDR2 is YYNGEE. CDR3 amino acids: CASSASQGALSPLHF. The CDR3 DNA follows: TGTGCCAGCAGCGCCAGCCAGGGGGCACTTTCACCCCTCCACTTT.

This rearrangement joins TRBV4-2 to TRBJ2-3, with 7 nucleotides matching TRBD2. The CDR3 covers 14 residues. Germline V gives CDR1 LGHNA, CDR2 YNFKEQ. V was clipped by 1 base and J by 4 bases; unmatched bases: 2. The CDR3 DNA sequence: TGTGCCAGCAGCCAAGCTGCGGGGGCAGATACGCAGTATTTT. Encoded protein: CASSQAAGADTQYF.

CDR3: CASSLREGSNTGELFF. The DNA for the CDR3 is TGTGCCAGCAGCTTAAGGGAGGGATCGAACACCGGGGAGCTGTTTTTT. The chain employs TRBV7-8 and TRBJ2-2, with 7 bases that match TRBD2. The CDR3 extends over 16 amino acids. J was trimmed by 0 bases and V by 2 bases; bases with no gene match: 3. Germline V gene lookup returns CDR1 SGHVS and CDR2 FQNEAQ.

The chain carries TRBV7-6 and TRBJ1-1, with 7 bases lining up with TRBD1. The CDR3 is 14 residues long. The germline gives CDR1 SGHVS, CDR2 FNYEAQ. V trimming: 6 bases; J trimming: 4 bases; junction bases outside the gene matches: 8. CDR3 loop: CASRAMGQLTEAFF. CDR3 sequence (DNA): TGTGCCAGCAGGGCCATGGGACAGCTCACTGAAGCTTTCTTT.

This clone is a singleton in its sample. This chain connects TRBV20-1 to TRBJ1-2; D is unclear. Germline values: CDR1 DFQATT, CDR2 SNEGSKA (reference sequence). CDR3 size: 9 residues. V lost 5 bases, J lost 5 bases, and 3 bases lay in between. As DNA, the CDR3 is TGCAGTGCTTCGTATGGCTACACCTTC. Encoded protein: CSASYGYTF.

This sequence joins TRBV10-3 and TRBJ2-5, with D possibly matching TRBD2 (6 bases). The CDR3 has 15 amino acids. The germline V and J ends were trimmed by 3 bases and 2 bases, with 13 bases remaining between them. The germline CDR1 and CDR2 sequences are ENHRY and SYGVKD. The DNA of the CDR3 is TGTGCCATCAGTGATGGGGGGAGGCGGCAAGAGACCCAGTACTTC. Its translation is CAISDGGRRQETQYF.